This TCR beta chain was captured by sequencing in a study of identical twins. In every case, the donor was a healthy Caucasian. The CDR3 has 12 residues. Trimming removed 5 bases from V and 9 bases from J, with 11 bases in between. Looked up from germline, CDR1 is SEHNR and CDR2 is FQNEAQ (reference sequence). Unique molecular identifiers were present on the cDNA, and a universal primer site came from template switching. In TCRdb, the 5' RACE reads were re-called with MiXCR into one record per CDR3 protein. This repertoire shows about 700,000 distinct CDR3 sequences, roughly 6% found once; its top ten account for around 1.7%. This clonotype was seen at least ten times.

This TCR derives from a man aged 18 to 30 in good health. The sample was naive T cells sorted from blood. The rearrangement joins TRBV7-9 to TRBJ1-5; no clear D gene. The CDR3: CASSPLYPPQHF. The CDR3 DNA reads as TGTGCCAGCAGCCCACTGTATCCGCCCCAGCATTTT. Full variable domain (missing parts from reference TRBV7-9 and TRBJ1-5): DTGVSQNPRHKITKRGQNVTFRCDPISEHNRLYWYRQTLGQGPEFLTYFQNEAQLEKSRLLSDRFSAERPKGSFSTLEIQRTEQGDSAMYLCASSPLYPPQHFGDGTRLSIL.